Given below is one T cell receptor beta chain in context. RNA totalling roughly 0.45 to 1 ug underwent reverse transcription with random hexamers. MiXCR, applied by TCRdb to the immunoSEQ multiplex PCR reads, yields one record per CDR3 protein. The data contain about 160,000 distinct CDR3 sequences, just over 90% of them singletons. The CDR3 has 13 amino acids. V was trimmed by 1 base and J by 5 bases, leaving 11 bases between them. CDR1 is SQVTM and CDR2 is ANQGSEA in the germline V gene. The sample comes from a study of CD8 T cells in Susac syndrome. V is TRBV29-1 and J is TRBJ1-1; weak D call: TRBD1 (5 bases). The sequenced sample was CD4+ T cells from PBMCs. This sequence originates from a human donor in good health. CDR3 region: CSVEVGAGTEAFF. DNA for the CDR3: TGCAGCGTTGAAGTCGGGGCAGGAACTGAAGCTTTCTTT. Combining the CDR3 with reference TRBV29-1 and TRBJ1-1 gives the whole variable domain SAVISQKPSRDICQRGTSLTIQCQVDSQVTMMFWYRQQPGQSLTLIATANQGSEATYESGFVIDKFPISRPNLTFSTLTVSNMSPEDSSIYLCSVEVGAGTEAFFGQGTRLTVV.